The present TCR beta chain was sequenced within a study of cytomegalovirus exposure and HLA in healthy donors. Study details: The approximately 120 validation repertoires matched the approximately 700 first-cohort repertoires in platform, a later analysis reported.

In the case of this clone: The antigen is unknown.

Study-wide points: TCR sequences were mostly rare, though some public TCRs occurred in many donors. Reports described diagnosis of cytomegalovirus status by the classifier as highly specific and sensitive.

Trimming removed 7 bases at V and 1 base at J, with 11 bases between. The V gene's germline CDR1 is MNHNS and CDR2 SASEGT. The CDR3 spans 14 residues. Only in-frame clones appear in the TCRdb table, and some are missing; sequencing was by immunoSEQ multiplex PCR. Of tens of thousands of clones listed, 93% are singletons. The rearrangement links TRBV6-1 to TRBJ1-5; a weak D match, TRBD1 (6 bases). The TCR sequence derives from a man younger than 35 in good health and CMV-seronegative. The specimen sequenced was PBMCs. In nucleotides, the CDR3 is TGTGCCAGCACGCACAGGGTGAGCAATCAGCCCCAGCATTTT. Its translation is CASTHRVSNQPQHF.